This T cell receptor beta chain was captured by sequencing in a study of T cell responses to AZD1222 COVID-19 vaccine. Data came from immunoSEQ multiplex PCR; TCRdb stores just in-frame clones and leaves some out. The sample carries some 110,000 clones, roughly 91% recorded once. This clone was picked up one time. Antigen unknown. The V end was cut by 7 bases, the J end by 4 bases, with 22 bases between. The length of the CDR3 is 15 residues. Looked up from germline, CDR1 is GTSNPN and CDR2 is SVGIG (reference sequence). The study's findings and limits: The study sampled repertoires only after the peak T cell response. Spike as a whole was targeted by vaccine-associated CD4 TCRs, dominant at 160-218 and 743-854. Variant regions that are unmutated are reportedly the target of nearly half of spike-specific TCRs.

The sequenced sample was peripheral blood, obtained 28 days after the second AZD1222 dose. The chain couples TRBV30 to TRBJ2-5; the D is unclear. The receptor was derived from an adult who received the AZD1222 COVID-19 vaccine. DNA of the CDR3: TGTGCCTTCTTCCCCGGGTCATACTCTCCAGAGACCCAGTACTTC. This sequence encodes CAFFPGSYSPETQYF.